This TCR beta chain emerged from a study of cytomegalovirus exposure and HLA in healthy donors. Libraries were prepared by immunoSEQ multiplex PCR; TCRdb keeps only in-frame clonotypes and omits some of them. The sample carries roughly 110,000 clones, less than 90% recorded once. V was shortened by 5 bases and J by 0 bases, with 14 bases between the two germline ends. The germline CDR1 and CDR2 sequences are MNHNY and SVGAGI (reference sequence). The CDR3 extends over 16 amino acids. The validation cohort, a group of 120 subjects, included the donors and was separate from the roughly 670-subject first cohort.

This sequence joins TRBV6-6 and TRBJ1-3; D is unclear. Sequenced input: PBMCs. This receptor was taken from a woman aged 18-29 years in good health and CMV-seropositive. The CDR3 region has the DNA TGTGCCAGCAGTCGCCTCACAGTTTACTCTGGAAACACCATATATTTT. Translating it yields CASSRLTVYSGNTIYF.